This entry concerns a single T cell receptor beta chain. The data were obtained in a study of blood T cell repertoires in COVID-19. V shed 1 base, J shed 10 bases, and the junction held 18 bases outside the gene matches. Germline V gene sequence: CDR1 GTSNPN, CDR2 SVGIG (reference sequence). The CDR3 length is 18 residues. This table comes from immunoSEQ multiplex PCR, and its TCRdb copy is limited to in-frame clones, with some not included. This table holds tens of thousands of clones, nearly 90% found once. The TCR originated in a human donor in a cohort sampled during active COVID-19. Source material: peripheral blood. The chain couples TRBV30 to TRBJ1-6, with TRBD1 identical over 8 bases. This chain's CDR3 is CAWSASRDRIYRRSPLHF. The CDR3 DNA sequence: TGTGCCTGGAGTGCGAGCCGGGACAGGATTTACCGGAGGTCACCCCTCCACTTT.